Here is one T cell receptor beta chain with its context. This CDR3 contains 17 residues. With V trimmed by 4 bases and J by 0 bases, 6 bases remained unmatched. The germline V gene has CDR1 SNHLY and CDR2 FYNNEI. The record originates from a study of blood T cell repertoires in COVID-19. About the research overall: Samples taken during acute and convalescent COVID-19 were collected in the United States, Italy and Spain. From T cells, B-cell-depleted T cells, or PBMCs came the material, which was cDNA or gDNA.

As originally analysed: Reference gene primers were amplified, and this amplification served to estimate nucleated cell counts. Here immunoSEQ multiplex PCR was the method, and the copy in TCRdb shows in-frame clones only, minus some. V and J calls plus clone size are reproduced from that table; the DNA served to infer D and trimming. The table lists about 64,000 clones, over 75% of them singletons. The source is a man aged 65 to 79 with acute or convalescent COVID-19. V and J are TRBV2 and TRBJ2-1, with 10 bases fitting TRBD2. The sample was peripheral blood. CDR3 sequence (DNA): TGTGCCAGCAGTGTAAGAGCGGGGGGGAGCTCCTACAATGAGCAGTTCTTC. It translates to CASSVRAGGSSYNEQFF.